The 29 T cell receptor beta chains below come from one sample, sequenced in a study of T cell changes during pregnancy in multiple sclerosis. Some clones are missing from TCRdb's copy, which holds only in-frame ones; the method was immunoSEQ multiplex PCR. The data show approximately 99,000 clones, approximately 93% seen once. The specimen was peripheral blood, collected after pregnancy. These receptors were taken from a female donor with multiple sclerosis, enrolled in a pregnancy study.

V is TRBV7-9 and J is TRBJ2-5; tentative D call: TRBD1 (5 bases). The CDR3 length is 14 residues. Germline lookup yields CDR1 SEHNR and CDR2 FQNEAQ (reference sequence). V dropped 4 bases and J dropped 2 bases, with 11 bases sitting between them. CDR3 coding DNA: TGTGCCAGCAGCTCCCCAGGGTTTCAAGAGACCCAGTACTTC. Amino acid sequence: CASSSPGFQETQYF. Together with reference TRBV7-9 and TRBJ2-5, the CDR3 gives the full variable domain: DTGVSQNPRHKITKRGQNVTFRCDPISEHNRLYWYRQTLGQGPEFLTYFQNEAQLEKSRLLSDRFSAERPKGSFSTLEIQRTEQGDSAMYLCASSSPGFQETQYFGPGTRLLVL.

The CDR3 DNA follows: TGTGCCAGCAGTTTATCGGGGATGAGGGGGTGGGCTGAAGCTTTCTTT. Translated: CASSLSGMRGWAEAFF. The chain carries TRBV28 and TRBJ1-1; tentatively, D is TRBD1 (6 bases). V lost 1 base and J 6 bases, leaving 18 bases between the germline ends. Germline CDR1 MDHEN, CDR2 SYDVKM. The CDR3 consists of 16 residues.

The chain employs TRBV27 and TRBJ2-1; 9 nucleotides line up with TRBD1. CDR1 is MNHEY, CDR2 SMNVEV, per germline (reference sequence). V trimming: 5 bases; J trimming: 9 bases; junction bases outside the gene matches: 8. The CDR3 is made up of 14 amino acids. The CDR3 protein is CASSPLTGGGEQFF. The CDR3, as DNA: TGTGCCAGCAGTCCATTGACAGGGGGGGGTGAGCAGTTCTTC.

This sequence joins TRBV5-1 and TRBJ2-2; the match to TRBD1 covers 10 bases. CDR3 size: 16 residues. Trimming at V came to 4 bases and at J to 7 bases, leaving 10 bases not matched to a gene. Germline V gene lookup returns CDR1 SGHRS and CDR2 YFSETQ. DNA of the CDR3: TGCGCCAGCAGCCCGCTTGGGACAGGGGCAATCGGGGAGCTGTTTTTT. Translated, it gives CASSPLGTGAIGELFF.

J is TRBJ1-1 and V is TRBV7-9, with TRBD1 as a possible D gene (6 bases). The length of the CDR3 is 14 residues. CDR1 is SEHNR and CDR2 is FQNEAQ in the germline V gene (reference sequence). Trimming pared 7 bases from V and 2 bases from J, leaving 14 bases between. For the CDR3, the DNA is TGTGCCAGCACTGATAGGACAGTCAACACTGAAGCTTTCTTT. The encoded protein is CASTDRTVNTEAFF.

This chain links TRBV6-6 with TRBJ1-1; 8 nucleotides agree with TRBD1. J lost 1 base, V lost 5 bases, and 6 bases had no gene match. Germline V gives CDR1 MNHNY, CDR2 SVGAGI (reference sequence). This CDR3 spans 15 amino acids. The chain's CDR3 is CASSPLGTGNTEAFF. Written as DNA, the CDR3 is TGTGCCAGCAGTCCTTTAGGGACAGGGAACACTGAAGCTTTCTTT.

This clone has a single count. The gene calls are TRBV29-1 and TRBJ2-1, with 8 nucleotides matching TRBD2. With V trimmed by 8 bases and J by 3 bases, 6 bases remained unmatched. From germline, CDR1 is SQVTM and CDR2 ANQGSEA. CDR3 length: 13 amino acids. The chain's CDR3 is CSPGLANYNEQFF. The CDR3 DNA follows: TGCAGCCCTGGACTAGCTAACTACAATGAGCAGTTCTTC.

The V and J genes are TRBV6-5 and TRBJ2-7; D is uncertain. The CDR3 is 15 amino acids. The ends were cut back, 0 bases at V and 2 bases at J, with 11 bases in the middle. The V gene's germline CDR1 is MNHEY and CDR2 SVGAGI. The CDR3 DNA reads TGTGCCAGCAGTTACTCCGTGGTACAGACCTACGAGCAGTACTTC. It codes for CASSYSVVQTYEQYF.

The V and J genes are TRBV5-1 and TRBJ2-3, with TRBD2 matching 10 bases. The junction had 8 bases not matched to a gene; V was cut back by 2 bases and J by 5 bases. CDR3 length: 16 amino acids. From germline, CDR1 is SGHRS and CDR2 YFSETQ. The DNA for the CDR3 is TGCGCCAGCAGCTTCATCCTAGCGGGAGCGGGAGATACGCAGTATTTT. Translated: CASSFILAGAGDTQYF.

This chain joins TRBV4-1 and TRBJ2-5; 14 bases are shared with TRBD2. CDR1 MGHRA and CDR2 YSYEKL come from the germline V gene. The CDR3 loop spans 17 amino acids. V shed 4 bases, J shed 5 bases, and the junction held 9 bases outside the gene matches. CDR3 in amino acids: CASSPETSGRAVETQYF. The CDR3 bases are TGCGCCAGCAGCCCCGAGACTAGCGGGAGGGCCGTGGAGACCCAGTACTTC.

This chain links TRBV4-1 with TRBJ2-3; 8 positions match TRBD1. The CDR3 contains 15 residues. With 6 bases clipped from V and 2 bases from J, the junction kept 7 bases outside the gene matches. From germline, CDR1 is MGHRA and CDR2 YSYEKL. The CDR3 spells CASRWTGTNTDTQYF. The DNA of the CDR3 is TGCGCCAGCAGATGGACAGGGACAAACACAGATACGCAGTATTTT.

This sequence joins TRBV7-2 and TRBJ2-2; 8 bases line up with TRBD2. Germline loops: CDR1 SGHTA, CDR2 FQGNSA. The ends lost 5 bases at V and 5 bases at J; junction bases unmatched: 7. CDR3 length equals 15 residues. CDR3 bases: TGTGCCAGCAGCCTCACGGGACTAGGGACCGGGGAGCTGTTTTTT. It encodes CASSLTGLGTGELFF. The full variable domain, rest sourced from reference TRBV7-2 and TRBJ2-2, is GAGVSQSPSNKVTEKGKDVELRCDPISGHTALYWYRQSLGQGLEFLIYFQGNSAPDKSGLPSDRFSAERTGGSVSTLTIQRTQQEDSAVYLCASSLTGLGTGELFFGEGSRLTVL.

This chain links TRBV5-6 with TRBJ1-2; TRBD1 is a possible D gene (6 bases). Germline V gives CDR1 SGHDT, CDR2 YYEEEE. The V gene lost 4 bases and the J gene lost 4 bases, with 11 bases spanning the gap. The CDR3 extends over 13 amino acids. The CDR3 bases are TGTGCCAGCAGCGCTAGGGGGTTCTATGGCTACACCTTC. Translation gives CASSARGFYGYTF.

This sequence joins TRBV28 and TRBJ2-2, with D unresolved. Trimming left V 3 bases short and J 8 bases short, with 10 bases between. Germline loops: CDR1 MDHEN, CDR2 SYDVKM. The CDR3 runs 13 residues. CDR3 DNA: TGTGCCAGCAGTTTGCTGGGCCCTGGGGAGCTGTTTTTT. The encoded protein is CASSLLGPGELFF.

V usage is TRBV27 and J usage is TRBJ1-1; tentatively, D is TRBD1 (5 bases). This CDR3 region has 15 residues. V lost 6 bases, J lost 5 bases, and 19 bases lay in between. Germline values: CDR1 MNHEY, CDR2 SMNVEV (reference sequence). Here the CDR3 reads CASRPHSGLRTEAFF. CDR3 nucleotides: TGTGCCAGCAGACCACACTCAGGGTTGAGGACTGAAGCTTTCTTT.

The CDR3 sequence: CASSMTGINEQYF. The CDR3 DNA reads as TGTGCCAGCAGTATGACAGGGATAAACGAGCAGTACTTC. V gene TRBV27 combines with J gene TRBJ2-7, with 7 bases that match TRBD1. This CDR3 comprises 13 residues. J gave up 5 bases and V 5 bases, and 6 bases lay outside the gene matches. CDR1 is MNHEY and CDR2 is SMNVEV in the germline V gene (reference sequence).

The genes are TRBV15 and TRBJ2-7; D not resolved. This CDR3 comprises 15 residues. With 0 bases removed from V and 0 bases from J, the gap between germline ends came to 9 bases. Germline V gene sequence: CDR1 LNHNV, CDR2 YYDKDF (reference sequence). The CDR3 loop reads CATSRETASSYEQYF. In nucleotides, the CDR3 is TGTGCCACCAGCAGAGAAACAGCCAGCTCCTACGAGCAGTACTTC.

The chain couples TRBV30 to TRBJ2-2; TRBD2 is a possible D gene (6 bases). CDR3 length equals 13 residues. Trimming removed 4 bases from V and 6 bases from J, with 12 bases in between. Germline V CDR1 and CDR2: GTSNPN, SVGIG (reference sequence). The chain's CDR3 is CAWKRERPGELFF. The CDR3 DNA reads as TGTGCCTGGAAACGGGAGAGGCCCGGGGAGCTGTTTTTT.

V usage is TRBV6-1 and J usage is TRBJ1-1, with 12 bases identical to TRBD1. Germline V gives CDR1 MNHNS, CDR2 SASEGT. V shed 6 bases and J 4 bases; nucleotides not matched to a gene: 6. This CDR3 has 15 residues. As DNA, the CDR3 is TGTGCCAGCAGGGGGGACAGGGGGCAACTCACTGAAGCTTTCTTT. Translation gives CASRGDRGQLTEAFF.

The genes are TRBV19 and TRBJ2-2; 10 bases align to TRBD1. CDR3 length: 15 amino acids. With V trimmed by 7 bases and J by 7 bases, 9 bases remained unmatched. The V gene's germline CDR1 is LNHDA and CDR2 SQIVND (reference sequence). This CDR3 reads CASTPWTGGGGELFF. The CDR3 bases are TGTGCCAGTACCCCGTGGACAGGGGGAGGCGGGGAGCTGTTTTTT. Combining the CDR3 with reference TRBV19 and TRBJ2-2 gives the whole variable domain DGGITQSPKYLFRKEGQNVTLSCEQNLNHDAMYWYRQDPGQGLRLIYYSQIVNDFQKGDIAEGYSVSREKKESFPLTVTSAQKNPTAFYLCASTPWTGGGGELFFGEGSRLTVL.

Here the CDR3 DNA reads TGTGCCAGCAGTGTGCGCACTAATGAAAAACTGTTTTTT. Translation gives CASSVRTNEKLFF. This chain links TRBV25-1 with TRBJ1-4; D gene unclear. The CDR3 is made up of 13 amino acids. The V end lost 4 bases, the J end lost 2 bases, and 5 bases lay between the germline ends. CDR1 is MGHDK, CDR2 SYGVNS, per germline.

The chain combines TRBV5-1 with TRBJ1-2, with D possibly being TRBD1 (5 bases). V lost 4 bases and J lost 4, with 11 bases in between. CDR1 and CDR2 (germline): SGHRS, YFSETQ. This CDR3 is built from 13 residues. The CDR3 region is CASSQGLSYGYTF. The CDR3 bases are TGCGCCAGCAGCCAGGGACTCAGCTATGGCTACACCTTC.

This chain uses TRBV18 with TRBJ2-1, with 7 bases identical to TRBD2. The trim removed 4 bases at V and 7 bases at J, leaving 7 bases unmatched. The CDR3 totals 14 residues. Per germline, CDR1 KGHSH and CDR2 LQKENI. The CDR3 sequence is CASSRPSGKNEQFF. CDR3 nucleotide sequence: TGTGCCAGCTCACGCCCGAGCGGGAAGAATGAGCAGTTCTTC.

The chain links TRBV28 to TRBJ1-5; TRBD1 agrees at 11 bases. CDR1 is MDHEN, CDR2 SYDVKM, per germline. The CDR3 length is 19 residues. V gave up 4 bases and J gave up 5 bases; unmatched junction bases: 16. CDR3 protein: CASSWKGQGANGRHQPQHF. The CDR3 DNA reads TGTGCCAGCAGTTGGAAAGGACAGGGGGCGAACGGGAGACATCAGCCCCAGCATTTT.

CDR3 bases: TGCGCCAGCAGCTCCCTGACTAGCGGGAGTATGTTGAATGAGCAGTTCTTC. Protein product: CASSSLTSGSMLNEQFF. The chain employs TRBV5-1 and TRBJ2-1, with 12 bases fitting TRBD2. The V and J ends lost 3 bases and 7 bases, in that order; junction bases with no gene match: 11. In germline, CDR1 is SGHRS, CDR2 YFSETQ. This CDR3 has 17 residues.

This chain connects TRBV11-2 to TRBJ2-1; 8 nucleotides match TRBD2. The CDR3 is 15 amino acids. Unmatched junction bases numbered 1, after V lost 1 base and J lost 2 bases. Germline V gene sequence: CDR1 SGHAT, CDR2 FQNNGV. The chain's CDR3 is CASSLGGGPYNEQFF. In nucleotides, the CDR3 is TGTGCCAGCAGCTTAGGCGGGGGGCCCTACAATGAGCAGTTCTTC.

The gene calls are TRBV6-4 and TRBJ1-2; TRBD1 agrees at 10 bases. This CDR3 contains 15 residues. From germline, CDR1 is MRHNA and CDR2 SNTAGT. The ends lost 3 bases at V and 7 bases at J; junction bases unmatched: 8. As DNA, the CDR3 is TGTGCCAGCAGTGATCGGACAGGGGGAGGTGGTGGCTACACCTTC. As protein: CASSDRTGGGGGYTF.

The chain carries TRBV28 and TRBJ2-7; 7 bases are a match to TRBD1. V lost 2 bases to trimming and J lost 1 base; unmatched junction nucleotides: 2. Germline CDR1 and CDR2: MDHEN and SYDVKM. The CDR3 is made up of 14 amino acids. The CDR3 region has the DNA TGTGCCAGCAGTTTAGGGACAGATTCCTACGAGCAGTACTTC. Translated: CASSLGTDSYEQYF.

The J gene is TRBJ2-7, the V gene TRBV5-6, with TRBD2 as a possible D gene (5 bases). The germline gives CDR1 SGHDT, CDR2 YYEEEE. CDR3 size: 14 residues. The ends were cut back, 2 bases at V and 4 bases at J, with 13 bases in the middle. The CDR3 sequence is CASSFGVGDYEQYF. DNA for the CDR3: TGTGCCAGCAGCTTTGGCGTGGGAGATTACGAGCAGTACTTC.